What follows is one TCR beta chain and its context. The data belong to a study of cytomegalovirus exposure and HLA in healthy donors. The study ran its PCR with 60 Vbeta and 13 Jbeta primers. Repertoires were generated with immunoSEQ multiplex PCR, while TCRdb's copy carries only in-frame clones and drops some. This table holds around 100,000 clones. Trimming took 4 bases from V and 4 from J; bases not matched to a gene: 9. Germline V lookup: CDR1 SGHRS, CDR2 YFSETQ. This CDR3 region has 16 residues. The clonotype was recovered from a man aged 35 to 55 in good health and CMV-seronegative. The chain joins TRBV5-1 to TRBJ2-3, with TRBD2 matching over 10 bases. The sequencing sample was made of PBMCs. The CDR3 sequence: CASSPNLAGVADTQYF. CDR3 nucleotides: TGCGCCAGCAGCCCTAATCTAGCGGGAGTCGCAGATACGCAGTATTTT. Full variable domain (missing parts from reference TRBV5-1 and TRBJ2-3): KAGVTQTPRYLIKTRGQQVTLSCSPISGHRSVSWYQQTPGQGLQFLFEYFSETQRNKGNFPGRFSGRQFSNSRSEMNVSTLELGDSALYLCASSPNLAGVADTQYFGPGTRLTVL.